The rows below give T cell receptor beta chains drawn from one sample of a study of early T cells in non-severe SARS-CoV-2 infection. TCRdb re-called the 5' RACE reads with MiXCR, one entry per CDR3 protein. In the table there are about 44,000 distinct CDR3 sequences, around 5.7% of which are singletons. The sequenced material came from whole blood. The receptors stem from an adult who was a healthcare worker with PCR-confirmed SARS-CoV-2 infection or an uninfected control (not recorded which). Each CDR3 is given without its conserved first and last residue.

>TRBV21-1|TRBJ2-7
ASSKGGQGALSSYEQY
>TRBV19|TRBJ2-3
ASQIGAGTDTQY
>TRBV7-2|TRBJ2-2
ASSPSRLAGVDGELF
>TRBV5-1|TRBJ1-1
ASSPRDRVPNTEAF
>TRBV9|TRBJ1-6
ASKGTGDNSPLH
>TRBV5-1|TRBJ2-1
ASSLGGPSNEQF
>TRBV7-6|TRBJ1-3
ASSLGIGPLGNTIY
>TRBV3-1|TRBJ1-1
ASSPPARGRGTEAF
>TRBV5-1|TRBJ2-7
ASSYGQALAYEQY
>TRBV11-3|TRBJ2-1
ASSKDRLADSYNEQF
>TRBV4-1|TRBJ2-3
ASSPKRGAGGADTQY
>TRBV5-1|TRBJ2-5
TSSPYQGVGQETQY
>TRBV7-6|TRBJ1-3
ASSLRQAHSGNTIY
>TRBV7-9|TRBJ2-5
ASSDTGRQETQY
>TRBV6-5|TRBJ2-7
ASRPETPGVSYEQY
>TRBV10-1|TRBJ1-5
ASQHSNQPQH
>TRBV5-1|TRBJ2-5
ASSFRDSRGKETQY
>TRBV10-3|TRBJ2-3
AISESKGGDTQY
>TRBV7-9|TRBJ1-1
ASRNAGTGNTEAF
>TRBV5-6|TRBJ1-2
ASSFGDTSGYT
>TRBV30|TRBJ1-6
ACRTGVSYNSPLH
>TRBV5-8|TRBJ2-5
ASSSLLQETQY
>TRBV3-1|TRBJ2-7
ASSQGPEQY
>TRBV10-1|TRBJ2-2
AISESKRPGELF
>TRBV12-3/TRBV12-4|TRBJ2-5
ASSLARDGETQY
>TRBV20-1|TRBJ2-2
SARDNWTGELF
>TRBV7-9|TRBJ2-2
ASSQWNPGTINTGELF
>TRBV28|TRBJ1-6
ASRSGVYNSPLH
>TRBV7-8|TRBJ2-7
ASSPRTSGGEYYEQY
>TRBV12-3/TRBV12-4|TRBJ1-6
ASSETGIPPLH
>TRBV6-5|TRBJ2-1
ASSYYYRDEEQF
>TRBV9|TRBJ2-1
ASSVTGAYSYNEQF
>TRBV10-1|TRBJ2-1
ASSDGPPPQF
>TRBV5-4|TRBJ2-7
ASSSTGGAYEQY
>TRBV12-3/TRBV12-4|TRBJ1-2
ASTPLRDIPLEDYGYT
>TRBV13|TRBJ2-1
ASSLGLTAEAYNEQF
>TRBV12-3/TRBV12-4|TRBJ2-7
ASSFAGARYEQY
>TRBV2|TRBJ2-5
ASLSTGHGLPTQETQY
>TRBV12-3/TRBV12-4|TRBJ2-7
ASSYRDYEQY
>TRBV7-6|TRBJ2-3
ASSFSGLSTDTQY
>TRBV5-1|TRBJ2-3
ASSLETDTQY
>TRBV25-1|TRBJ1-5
ASSAQGSGQPQH
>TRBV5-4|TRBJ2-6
ASSSRGQGWANVLT
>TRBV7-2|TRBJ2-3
ASSRTSGGYPDTQY
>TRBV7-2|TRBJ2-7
ASSLGRKLNPYEQY
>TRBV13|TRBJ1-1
ASSPDRGVNTEAF
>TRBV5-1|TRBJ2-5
ASSQNQETQY
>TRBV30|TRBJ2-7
AWSVVGESYEQY
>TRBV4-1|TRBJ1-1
ASSQDIGRPEAF
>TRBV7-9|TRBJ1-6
ASSLGTDNSPLH
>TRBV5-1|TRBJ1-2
ASRAYLDTQDGYT
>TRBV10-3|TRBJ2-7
AIALPPPSYEQY
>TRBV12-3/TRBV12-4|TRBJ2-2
ASSFLPGGPTGELF
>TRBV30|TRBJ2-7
TWSVAGGEQY
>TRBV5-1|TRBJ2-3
ASSLGTSGGMEDTQY